These T cell receptor beta chains were read from a single sample in a study of OX40 agonist ivuxolimab in advanced cancers. The repertoire was sequenced with immunoSEQ multiplex PCR; TCRdb's copy has only in-frame clones and lacks some. The sample carries 70,000 to 95,000 clones, 92% recorded once. Specimen: CD4+ or CD8+ T cells sorted from blood, collected in a trial of the OX40 agonist ivuxolimab. The receptors were sampled from an adult with an advanced solid tumor such as melanoma, head and neck, liver or kidney cancer. Each CDR3 is given with its conserved first and last residue. Each record gives: D gene, V gene, clone size, J gene, CDR3 protein, CDR3 DNA. D genes are given only for firm matches. Rows may omit the clone size; those that give it use once, few, many or a size class.

>.|TRBV6-1|.|TRBJ1-1
CASSEQTKNTEAFF
TGTGCCAGCAGTGAACAGACAAAGAACACTGAAGCTTTCTTT
>.|TRBV2|.|TRBJ2-3
CASSELWGVRTDTQYF
TGTGCCAGCAGTGAACTTTGGGGAGTCCGTACAGATACGCAGTATTTT
>TRBD2|TRBV5-1|.|TRBJ2-2
CASSATSGGYTGELFF
TGCGCCAGCAGCGCAACTAGCGGGGGCTACACCGGGGAGCTGTTTTTT
>.|TRBV27|.|TRBJ1-3
CASSLSVSGNTIYF
TGTGCCAGCAGTTTATCGGTGTCCGGAAACACCATATATTTT
>.|TRBV6-1|once|TRBJ2-6
CASSETGRGSGANVLTF
TGTGCCAGCAGTGAGACAGGGAGGGGGTCTGGGGCCAACGTCCTGACTTTC
>.|TRBV5-1|.|TRBJ2-7
CASSSGQGEDYEQYF
TGCGCCAGCAGCTCGGGACAAGGCGAGGACTACGAGCAGTACTTC
>.|TRBV6-6|.|TRBJ1-5
CASSYSWEGNQPQHF
TGTGCCAGCAGTTACTCCTGGGAAGGCAATCAGCCCCAGCATTTT
>.|TRBV6-1|.|TRBJ2-1
CASSGGASNNEQFF
TGTGCCAGCAGTGGTGGGGCCTCAAACAATGAGCAGTTCTTC
>TRBD1|TRBV5-8|once|TRBJ2-1
CASSAGTGAPGNEQFF
TGTGCCAGCAGCGCCGGGACAGGGGCCCCGGGCAATGAGCAGTTCTTC
>.|TRBV11-2|.|TRBJ1-3
CASSLNALIVGNTIYF
TGTGCCAGCAGCTTAAACGCGCTCATCGTAGGAAACACCATATATTTT
>.|TRBV15|.|TRBJ2-3
CATSTSGGGTQYF
TGTGCCACCAGCACGTCGGGTGGGGGAACGCAGTATTTT
>.|TRBV6-4|.|TRBJ1-1
CALGHREAFF
TGTGCCTTGGGACACCGTGAAGCTTTCTTT
>.|TRBV5-3|.|TRBJ2-2
CARSRDRDPRAVTGELFF
TGTGCCAGAAGCCGGGACCGGGACCCCCGGGCAGTCACCGGGGAGCTGTTTTTT
>.|TRBV19|.|TRBJ2-5
CASSRGETQYF
TGTGCCAGTAGTAGGGGGGAGACCCAGTACTTC
>TRBD2|TRBV7-9|.|TRBJ2-3
CASSPDGGLAGGQDTQYF
TGTGCCAGCAGCCCCGACGGGGGCCTAGCGGGGGGGCAAGATACGCAGTATTTT
>.|TRBV10-2|.|TRBJ1-2
CASSGRPDYGYTF
TGCGCCAGCAGTGGGCGGCCCGACTATGGCTACACCTTC
>.|TRBV4-2|.|TRBJ1-1
CASSLGTNTEAFF
TGTGCCAGCAGCCTAGGGACGAACACTGAAGCTTTCTTT
>.|TRBV7-3|few|TRBJ2-5
CASSARDGQETQYF
TGTGCCAGCAGCGCCCGGGACGGGCAAGAGACCCAGTACTTC
>TRBD1|TRBV6-5|.|TRBJ1-1
CASRALTGGSRGAFF
TGTGCCAGCAGGGCTTTGACAGGGGGCTCTAGGGGAGCTTTCTTT
>TRBD1|TRBV19|.|TRBJ1-5
CASSRTGANQPQHF
TGTGCCAGTAGTAGGACAGGGGCGAATCAGCCCCAGCATTTT
>.|TRBV29-1|.|TRBJ1-1
CSVGRDWNTEAFF
TGCAGCGTTGGCAGGGACTGGAACACTGAAGCTTTCTTT
>TRBD1|TRBV6-4|.|TRBJ1-2
CASSPDRGLGYTF
TGTGCCAGCAGTCCGGACAGGGGGCTAGGCTACACCTTC
>.|TRBV5-4|.|TRBJ1-2
CASSLVGTGGHGYTF
TGTGCCAGCAGCTTGGTTGGTACGGGGGGCCATGGCTACACCTTC
>.|TRBV7-9|.|TRBJ2-5
CASSLGRAPQETQYF
TGTGCCAGCAGCTTAGGCCGGGCCCCTCAAGAGACCCAGTACTTC
>.|TRBV30|.|TRBJ2-3
CAWSYSRGTDTQYF
TGTGCCTGGAGCTATAGTAGAGGGACAGATACGCAGTATTTT
>.|TRBV2|.|TRBJ2-5
CASRPGGETQYF
TGTGCCAGCAGGCCAGGGGGGGAGACCCAGTACTTC
>.|TRBV6-5|few|TRBJ1-5
CASSTGTPNQPQHF
TGTGCCAGCAGTACCGGGACACCCAATCAGCCCCAGCATTTT
>.|TRBV6-6|once|TRBJ2-2
CASIHPGKGAGELFF
TGTGCCAGCATTCACCCCGGCAAGGGCGCCGGGGAGCTGTTTTTT
>.|TRBV5-1|once|TRBJ1-1
CASSLAGRTGLNTEAFF
TGCGCCAGCAGCTTGGCGGGTCGCACAGGACTGAACACTGAAGCTTTCTTT